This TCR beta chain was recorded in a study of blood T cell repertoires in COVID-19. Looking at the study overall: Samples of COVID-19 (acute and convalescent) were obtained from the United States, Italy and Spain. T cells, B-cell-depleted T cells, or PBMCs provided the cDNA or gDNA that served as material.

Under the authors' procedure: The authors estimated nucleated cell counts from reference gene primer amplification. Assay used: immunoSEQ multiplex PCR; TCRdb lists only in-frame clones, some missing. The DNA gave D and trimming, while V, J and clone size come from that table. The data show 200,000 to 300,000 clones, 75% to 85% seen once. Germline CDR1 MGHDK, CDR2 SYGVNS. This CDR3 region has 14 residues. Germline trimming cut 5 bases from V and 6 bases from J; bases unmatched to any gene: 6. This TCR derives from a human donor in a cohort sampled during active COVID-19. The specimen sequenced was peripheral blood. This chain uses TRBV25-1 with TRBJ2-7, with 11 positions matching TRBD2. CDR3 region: CASSTSGRLSEQYF. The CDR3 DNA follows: TGTGCCAGCAGTACTAGCGGGAGATTGTCCGAGCAGTACTTC.